The rows below give T cell receptor beta chains drawn from one sample of a study of blood T cell repertoires in COVID-19. This table comes from immunoSEQ multiplex PCR, and its TCRdb copy is limited to in-frame clones, with some not included. The data hold more than 200,000 clones, with about nine tenths observed a single time. Sequenced sample: peripheral blood. The receptors shown here come from a man between 65 and 80 years old with acute or convalescent COVID-19. Both conserved end residues are part of each CDR3. D genes are given only for firm matches. Clone size is given for some rows only: seen once, a few or many times, or a class if the clone is expanded.

V gene	J gene	clone size	D gene	CDR3 protein	CDR3 DNA
TRBV7-2	TRBJ1-2	once	NA	CASSEYGGRGGGYTF	TGTGCCAGCAGCGAGTATGGTGGCAGGGGAGGGGGCTACACCTTC
TRBV11-3	TRBJ2-1	NA	TRBD1	CASSSTGVSDNEQFF	TGTGCCAGCAGCTCCACAGGGGTCTCGGACAATGAGCAGTTCTTC
TRBV7-9	TRBJ2-3	NA	TRBD2	CASSPRGLAGGSTDTQYF	TGTGCCAGCAGCCCCCGTGGCCTAGCGGGGGGTAGCACAGATACGCAGTATTTT
TRBV25-1	TRBJ1-3	NA	NA	CASSESGTGNTIYF	TGTGCCAGCAGTGAATCGGGGACTGGAAACACCATATATTTT
TRBV19	TRBJ2-7	NA	NA	CASSPYSRGHEQYF	TGTGCCAGTAGTCCCTACTCCAGGGGCCACGAGCAGTACTTC
TRBV19	TRBJ1-3	NA	NA	CASSIGGSGNTIYF	TGTGCCAGTAGTATCGGGGGATCTGGAAACACCATATATTTT
TRBV10-3	TRBJ1-5	NA	TRBD1	CAISGQGDQPQHF	TGTGCCATCAGTGGACAGGGTGATCAGCCCCAGCATTTT
TRBV30	TRBJ2-7	NA	TRBD1	CAWLRQGGHEQYF	TGTGCCTGGTTAAGACAGGGTGGCCACGAGCAGTACTTC
TRBV18	TRBJ1-6	NA	TRBD1	CASSTGQGPKAPLHF	TGTGCCAGCTCAACCGGACAGGGGCCTAAGGCACCCCTCCACTTT
TRBV10-3	TRBJ1-5	NA	TRBD1	CAISADRGDQPQHF	TGTGCCATCAGTGCTGACAGGGGAGATCAGCCCCAGCATTTT
TRBV4-1	TRBJ1-5	NA	NA	CASSQQGAQPQHF	TGCGCCAGCAGCCAGCAGGGTGCTCAGCCCCAGCATTTT
TRBV6-5	TRBJ1-1	NA	NA	CASRRTVMNTEAFF	TGTGCCAGCAGACGGACAGTTATGAACACTGAAGCTTTCTTT
TRBV6-6	TRBJ1-3	once	TRBD1	CASSAGQGARNTIYF	TGTGCCAGCAGTGCCGGACAGGGGGCAAGAAACACCATATATTTT
TRBV11-2	TRBJ1-1	NA	NA	CASSLQGEDTEAFF	TGTGCCAGCAGCTTACAGGGTGAAGACACTGAAGCTTTCTTT
TRBV10-1	TRBJ1-3	NA	TRBD1	CAILMGTGGSGNTIYF	TGCGCCATCCTGATGGGGACAGGGGGCTCTGGAAACACCATATATTTT
TRBV21-1	TRBJ2-3	NA	NA	CASRGLAGGPEPSTDTQYF	TGTGCCAGCAGGGGACTAGCGGGAGGGCCAGAGCCGAGCACAGATACGCAGTATTTT
TRBV4-2	TRBJ2-5	NA	NA	CASSQGPTSQETQYF	TGTGCCAGCAGCCAAGGCCCGACTAGTCAAGAGACCCAGTACTTC
TRBV28	TRBJ2-3	NA	NA	CASSSITDTQYF	TGTGCCAGCAGTTCCATCACAGATACGCAGTATTTT
TRBV7-9	TRBJ1-6	NA	NA	CASSLEGNSPLHF	TGTGCCAGCAGCTTAGAGGGGAATTCACCCCTCCACTTT
TRBV6-2/TRBV6-3	TRBJ1-5	NA	TRBD1	CASSYQDREGQPQHF	TGTGCCAGCAGTTACCAGGACAGGGAAGGTCAGCCCCAGCATTTT
TRBV7-9	TRBJ1-1	NA	NA	CASRPGHMNTEAFF	TGTGCCAGCAGACCGGGACATATGAACACTGAAGCTTTCTTT
TRBV29-1	TRBJ1-2	NA	NA	CSVEEYTGHYGYTF	TGCAGCGTTGAAGAATACACAGGGCACTATGGCTACACCTTC
TRBV3-1/TRBV3-2	TRBJ2-1	NA	NA	CASSLGQLSYNEQFF	TGTGCCAGCAGCCTAGGACAGCTCTCCTACAATGAGCAGTTCTTC
TRBV9	TRBJ1-3	NA	NA	CASSVAGVSGNTIYF	TGTGCCAGCAGCGTAGCAGGGGTCTCTGGAAACACCATATATTTT
TRBV6-1	TRBJ1-3	NA	TRBD1	CASREAGTGSTIYF	TGTGCCAGCAGGGAAGCCGGGACAGGGAGCACCATATATTTT
TRBV7-8	TRBJ1-2	NA	NA	CASSYGGGHYGYTF	TGTGCCAGCAGCTACGGGGGTGGTCACTATGGCTACACCTTC
TRBV7-3	TRBJ2-2	once	TRBD1	CASSLTQDRGRTGELFF	TGTGCCAGCAGCTTAACCCAGGACAGGGGGCGAACCGGGGAGCTGTTTTTT
TRBV6-5	TRBJ1-1	NA	NA	CASRWTEGAFF	TGTGCCAGCAGATGGACGGAGGGAGCTTTCTTT